This T cell receptor (beta chain) came from a study of blood T cell repertoires in COVID-19. Study summary: The United States, Italy and Spain were the sources of the acute and convalescent COVID-19 samples. Sources were T cells, B-cell-depleted T cells, or PBMCs; the material itself was cDNA or gDNA.

Germline assignment: CDR1 SNHLY and CDR2 FYNNEI. The CDR3 is 9 residues long. The protocol was immunoSEQ multiplex PCR, while the TCRdb copy is restricted to in-frame clones and leaves out a portion. This table has 30,000 to 40,000 clones, about four fifths appearing once. Notes on this clone: One end of the junction does not line up with germline, which may come from a read error.

The sequence derives from a man older than 75 with active or convalescent COVID-19. The chain uses TRBV2 and TRBJ1-1, with no clear D. The sample consisted of peripheral blood. This CDR3 is CASSELTGF. In nucleotides, the CDR3 is TGTGCCAGCAGTGAACTAACGGGATTT.